This TCR beta chain was identified during a study of cytomegalovirus exposure and HLA in healthy donors. Study-level information: HLA-typed donors were the source of 82 million or so unique TCRs, which an early data release held.

Those who donated were healthy bone marrow donors. Note on this clone: Its cognate antigen is unknown.

The ends were cut back, 7 bases at V and 0 bases at J, with 13 bases in the middle. This CDR3 is 14 amino acids long. Per germline, CDR1 SNHLY and CDR2 FYNNEI. PCR employed 60 Vbeta and 13 Jbeta primers. Libraries were prepared by immunoSEQ multiplex PCR; TCRdb keeps only in-frame clonotypes and omits some of them. This table has under 200,000 clones, around 80% appearing once. Study outcomes and limitations: Cytomegalovirus status was reportedly diagnosed by the classifier with high sensitivity and specificity. An analysis that was carried out later associated 16,951 TCR beta sequences with HLA alleles at 0.05 false discovery rate.

The TCR originated in a woman in her forties in good health and CMV-seronegative. The sample comprised PBMCs. This rearrangement joins TRBV2 to TRBJ2-7, with D perhaps TRBD1 (5 bases). The CDR3 coding sequence is TGTGCCAGCACAGGGTTTTTAAGCTCCTACGAGCAGTACTTC. Protein: CASTGFLSSYEQYF.